The present entry profiles one T cell receptor (beta chain) with its context. This specimen comes from a study of T cells in Graves' hyperthyroidism and ophthalmopathy. This CDR3 is built from 17 residues. From germline, CDR1 is PRHDT and CDR2 FYEKMQ (reference sequence). V was pared by 5 bases and J by 0 bases, with 17 bases between. Amplified regions were TCR beta CDR3 sequences from RNA transcripts. An initial round of RT-PCR targeting the TCR CDR3 relied on the HTBI primer set. TCRdb re-derived calls from the multiplex PCR reads in MiXCR, one entry per CDR3 protein. The table has approximately 600,000 distinct CDR3 sequences, roughly 13% seen once.

The chain recombines TRBV13 with TRBJ2-1; D not resolved. Sequencing was carried out using blood. The sequence was obtained from a woman under 40 with Graves' hyperthyroidism that later progressed to Graves' ophthalmopathy. The CDR3 nucleotides are TGTGCCAGCAGCCCAAAACCCTCCGCAAGCTCCTACAATGAGCAGTTCTTC. Residues: CASSPKPSASSYNEQFF.